This T cell receptor beta chain was found in a study of T cells expressing NK-cell markers. On the study more broadly: Sorted CD3+CD56+NKG2C+, CD3+CD56+NKG2C- and CD3+CD56-NKG2C+ T cells supplied TCR beta repertoires.

Turning to this clonotype: The antigen remains unidentified.

No DNA is given; TCRdb re-called the 5' RACE reads and lists each CDR3 protein once. Found here are hundreds of thousands of distinct CDR3 sequences; the top ten clones hold approximately 3.6%. Germline V gene sequence: CDR1 SGHVS, CDR2 FNYEAQ. The CDR3 is made up of 14 amino acids. Study-level results: Dominant NKG2C+ clonotype frequencies of roughly 1.0-8% of CD8+ T cells were measured in a handful of donors.

This chain connects TRBV7-6 to TRBJ1-1. Material: blood T cells: a sorted CD56 or NKG2C T cell subset, CD4+ or CD8+ T cells, or bulk PBMC T cells (not recorded which). The sequence was obtained from a man younger than 30 in good health. The chain's CDR3 is CASSQFDRSTEAFF.